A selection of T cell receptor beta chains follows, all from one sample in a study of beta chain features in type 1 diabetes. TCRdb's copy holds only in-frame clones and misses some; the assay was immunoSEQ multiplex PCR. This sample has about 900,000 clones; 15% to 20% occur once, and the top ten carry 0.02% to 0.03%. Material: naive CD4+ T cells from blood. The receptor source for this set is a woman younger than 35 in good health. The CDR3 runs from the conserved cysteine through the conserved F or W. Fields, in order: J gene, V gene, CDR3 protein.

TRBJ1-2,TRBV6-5,CASSYSGPNYGYTF
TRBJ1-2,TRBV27,CASSPRPGFPYGYTF
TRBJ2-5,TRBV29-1,CSVAGHIQETQYF
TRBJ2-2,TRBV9,CASSATGGGTGELFF
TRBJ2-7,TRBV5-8,CASSSGSPYEQYF
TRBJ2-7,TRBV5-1,CASSPSEQYF
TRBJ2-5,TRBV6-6,CASSPRQGRETQYF
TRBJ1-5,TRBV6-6,CASSWGGNQPQHF
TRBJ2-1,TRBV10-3,CAISDPYETSGNNEQFF
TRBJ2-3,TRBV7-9,CASSRSGADTQYF
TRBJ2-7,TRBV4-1,CASSQGFREYEQYF
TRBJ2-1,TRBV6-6,CASSLPMGEQFF
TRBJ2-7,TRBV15,CATSRDRATPEQYF
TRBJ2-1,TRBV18,CASSPPSSSMEQFF
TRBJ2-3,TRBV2,CASSEVLDTQYF
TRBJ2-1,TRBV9,CASSVAGLAGAVEQFF
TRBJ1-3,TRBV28,CASSPPGGAGNTIYF
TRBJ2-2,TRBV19,CASTRTSLNTGELFF
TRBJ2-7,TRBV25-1,CASSEFVYGGEQYF
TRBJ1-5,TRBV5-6,CASSLWRNQPQHF
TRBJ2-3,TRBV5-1,CASSYQISAGTYTDTQYF
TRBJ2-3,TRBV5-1,CASSRTSGRDLTDTQYF
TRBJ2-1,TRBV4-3,CASSQVAILRSYNEQFF
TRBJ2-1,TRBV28,CASSSPPGRLYNEQFF
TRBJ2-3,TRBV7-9,CASSERTGDTQYF
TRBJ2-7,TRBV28,CASSPHYRGNYEQYF
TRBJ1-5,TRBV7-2,CASSFIGSGQPQHF
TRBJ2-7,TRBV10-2,CASIETSGLSYEQYF
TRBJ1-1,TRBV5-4,CASSHDVRLGNTEAFF
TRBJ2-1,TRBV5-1,CASRWSNNEQFF
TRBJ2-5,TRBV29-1,CSVSGRAYRETQYF
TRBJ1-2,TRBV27,CASSRLRGNYGYTF
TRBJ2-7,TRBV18,CASSPRGSSYEQYF
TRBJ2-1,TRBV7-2,CASSLDPGLGEQFF
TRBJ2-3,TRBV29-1,CSVIISTDTQYF